The clone carrying this T cell receptor beta chain was recorded only once. Its antigen is still unknown. Sequenced by immunoSEQ multiplex PCR; TCRdb stores in-frame clones only, minus some. The sample lists hundreds of thousands of clones; approximately 84% were seen once. The sample belongs to a study of cytomegalovirus exposure and HLA in healthy donors. General study points: The CMV antigen specificity of a few CMV-associated chains was confirmed through in vitro analysis. A list of approximately 150 TCR beta chains associated with cytomegalovirus was given.

The CDR3 is 15 amino acids. Germline V lookup: CDR1 MNHEY, CDR2 SVGAGI. The V end was cut by 6 bases, the J end by 6 bases, with 18 bases between. The validation cohort, a group of more than 100 subjects, included the donors and was separate from the roughly 620-subject first cohort. Sequencing was performed on PBMCs. The gene calls are TRBV6-5 and TRBJ2-1, with TRBD2 as a possible D gene (6 bases). The TCR comes from a man aged 18 to 30 in good health and CMV-seropositive. The CDR3 DNA follows: TGTGCCAGCAGCGTACTAGCCGGGACCCCCAATGAGCAGTTCTTC. This codes for CASSVLAGTPNEQFF.